This T cell receptor beta chain originates from a study of T-cell memory formation after mild COVID-19. Study details: TCR clusters were mostly confined to one donor each.

CDR1 MDHEN and CDR2 SYDVKM come from the germline V gene. The CDR3 is 17 residues long. V shed 1 base and J shed 4 bases, with 19 bases lying between them. This clonotype came up many times. No antigen is known for it. Via MiXCR, TCRdb re-called the 5' RACE reads, giving one row per CDR3 protein. There are around 400,000 distinct CDR3 sequences in the sample; 20% to 30% occur only once, and 7% to 9.5% lies in the top ten. Study-wide results and limits: Contracting CD4+ clones lay largely in CM and EM, with CD8+ ones residing in EMRA. Cross-reactive memory appears to have joined, as suggested by some responding clones showing up in pre-infection memory.

This sequence was found in an adult woman who had mild COVID-19 (a few samples of this study predate the infection). Cell type and time point are not known. V and J are TRBV28 and TRBJ1-1, with a possible D match to TRBD1 (5 bases). Sequencing input: PBMCs or a T cell subset sorted from them (not recorded which). CDR3 loop: CASSLFGPLRVSTEAFF. CDR3 DNA: TGTGCCAGCAGTTTATTTGGTCCCCTCAGGGTGAGCACTGAAGCTTTCTTT. The whole variable domain, remainder taken from reference TRBV28 and TRBJ1-1, is DVKVTQSSRYLVKRTGEKVFLECVQDMDHENMFWYRQDPGLGLRLIYFSYDVKMKEKGDIPEGYSVSREKKERFSLILESASTNQTSMYLCASSLFGPLRVSTEAFFGQGTRLTVV.